These 21 T cell receptor beta chains came from one sample sequenced in a study of T cells after somatic rescue of genetic block (dated by TCRdb to between 2020 and 2021). The library was made by the immunoSEQ multiplex PCR assay. TCRdb carries this immuneACCESS record with in-frame sequences only. Its versions omit some clonotypes, under half of them owing to an unresolved V gene in the studies checked, with the rest unexplained. This sample lists roughly 65,000 clones; less than 95% were detected once. Of the sample, about 2.7% falls within the top ten clones. The sequencing input was peripheral blood mononuclear cells (PBMCs). The receptors were gathered from a man aged 40-50 years.

V and J are TRBV7-8 and TRBJ2-5; 12 nucleotides match TRBD1. CDR3 length: 16 amino acids. The V and J ends lost 1 base and 3 bases, in that order; junction bases with no gene match: 3. Germline V gives CDR1 SGHVS, CDR2 FQNEAQ. CDR3 in DNA: TGTGCCAGCAGCTTAGGGGGGACAGGGGGCGAAGAGACCCAGTACTTC. Its protein product is CASSLGGTGGEETQYF.

The rearrangement joins TRBV5-5 to TRBJ1-4, with D unresolved. Germline V gives CDR1 SGHKS, CDR2 YYEKEE (reference sequence). Trimming took off 3 bases at V and 8 bases at J, with 8 bases between the two ends. CDR3 length: 12 residues. The CDR3 region is CASSYNREKLFF. CDR3 bases: TGTGCCAGCAGCTACAACAGAGAAAAACTGTTTTTT.

J is TRBJ2-7 and V is TRBV7-2; possibly TRBD2 for D (6 bases). CDR3 length: 15 amino acids. Trimming pared 3 bases from V and 3 bases from J, leaving 15 bases between. Germline V gives CDR1 SGHTA, CDR2 FQGNSA. The CDR3, as DNA: TGTGCCAGCAGCTTTTGGCCGACGGGAGACTACGAGCAGTACTTC. Its protein is CASSFWPTGDYEQYF. The variable domain in full, with the rest retrieved from reference TRBV7-2 and TRBJ2-7, is GAGVSQSPSNKVTEKGKDVELRCDPISGHTALYWYRQSLGQGLEFLIYFQGNSAPDKSGLPSDRFSAERTGGSVSTLTIQRTQQEDSAVYLCASSFWPTGDYEQYFGPGTRLTVT.

The chain uses TRBV28 and TRBJ2-2; D ambiguous. Trimming stripped 2 bases from V and 5 bases from J, with 3 bases between. Looked up from germline, CDR1 is MDHEN and CDR2 is SYDVKM. The CDR3 consists of 12 residues. For the CDR3, the DNA is TGTGCCAGCAGTTTAATTACCGGGGAGCTGTTTTTT. Translation gives CASSLITGELFF.

The chain carries TRBV6-1 and TRBJ2-7; D possibly corresponds to TRBD1 (6 bases). The V and J ends lost 1 base and 0 bases respectively, with 22 bases between them. Germline CDR1 is MNHNS and CDR2 is SASEGT. The CDR3 has 19 residues. The CDR3 protein is CASSEGPSWSGALSYEQYF. CDR3 DNA sequence: TGTGCCAGCAGTGAAGGACCCTCGTGGTCAGGGGCCCTCTCCTACGAGCAGTACTTC.

The rearrangement uses TRBV18 and TRBJ2-2, with TRBD2 identical over 7 bases. With 2 bases clipped from V and 3 bases from J, the junction kept 9 bases outside the gene matches. The CDR3 is 17 amino acids. Germline CDR1 is KGHSH and CDR2 is LQKENI. The CDR3 protein is CASSPGTGTKYTGELFF. CDR3 coding DNA: TGTGCCAGCTCACCAGGGACCGGGACTAAATACACCGGGGAGCTGTTTTTT.

CDR3 in DNA: TGTGCCAGTTCGGGCAGTAGCAATCAGCCCCAGCATTTT. Translated: CASSGSSNQPQHF. The chain employs TRBV6-5 and TRBJ1-5, with D hard to call. The V gene lost 9 bases and the J gene lost 0 bases, with 9 bases spanning the gap. CDR1 is MNHEY, CDR2 SVGAGI, per germline. The CDR3 extends over 13 amino acids.

V is TRBV11-2 and J is TRBJ2-3; D possibly corresponds to TRBD1 (6 bases). Germline V gene data show CDR1 as SGHAT and CDR2 as FQNNGV. With 5 bases removed from V and 2 bases from J, the gap between germline ends came to 14 bases. The CDR3 runs to 15 residues. CDR3 nucleotides: TGTGCCAGCAGCCCAGGGCAGGGGACCACAGATACGCAGTATTTT. It yields the protein CASSPGQGTTDTQYF.

V and J are TRBV10-2 and TRBJ2-6, with TRBD1 matching over 8 bases. Germline CDR1 is WSHSY and CDR2 is SAAADI. V trimming: 6 bases; J trimming: 0 bases; junction bases outside the gene matches: 4. This CDR3 region has 16 residues. The CDR3 sequence is CASRPTGASGANVLTF. CDR3 nucleotides: TGCGCCAGCAGGCCGACAGGGGCCTCTGGGGCCAACGTCCTGACTTTC.

The rearrangement uses TRBV27 and TRBJ1-2; 8 bases are a match to TRBD1. Germline loops: CDR1 MNHEY, CDR2 SMNVEV (reference sequence). This CDR3 is built from 15 residues. Trimming removed 2 bases from V and 8 bases from J; junction bases left unmatched: 10. CDR3 residues: CASSLRTGHIDGYTF. The CDR3 bases are TGTGCCAGCAGTTTAAGGACAGGGCATATCGACGGCTACACCTTC.

The V gene is TRBV9, the J gene TRBJ2-1; D call uncertain. Germline values: CDR1 SGDLS, CDR2 YYNGEE. V lost 6 bases and J lost 8, with 27 bases in between. This CDR3 is built from 17 residues. CDR3 DNA: TGTGCCAGCAACGAAAATCCAGGTACCTCTTATTTCGATGAGCAGTTCTTC. This codes for CASNENPGTSYFDEQFF. Drawing the rest from reference TRBV9 and TRBJ2-1, the complete variable domain is DSGVTQTPKHLITATGQRVTLRCSPRSGDLSVYWYQQSLDQGLQFLIQYYNGEERAKGNILERFSAQQFPDLHSELNLSSLELGDSALYFCASNENPGTSYFDEQFFGPGTRLTVL.

The chain combines TRBV19 with TRBJ2-2; D is uncertain. The V gene's germline CDR1 is LNHDA and CDR2 SQIVND (reference sequence). V was trimmed by 4 bases and J by 1 base, leaving 7 bases between them. The CDR3 has 14 residues. The CDR3 DNA reads TGTGCCAGTAGTACCCCCATGAACACCGGGGAGCTGTTTTTT. Its translation is CASSTPMNTGELFF.

This chain uses TRBV7-2 with TRBJ1-3; no clear D gene. The CDR3 covers 14 residues. Germline V gene sequence: CDR1 SGHTA, CDR2 FQGNSA. Trimming left V 1 base short and J 9 bases short, with 13 bases between. The CDR3 DNA follows: TGTGCCAGCAGCTTAGGAGTGACCCGCGGCACCATATATTTT. This encodes CASSLGVTRGTIYF.

The chain recombines TRBV7-2 with TRBJ2-5, with 7 bases fitting TRBD1. Germline V lookup: CDR1 SGHTA, CDR2 FQGNSA. This CDR3 contains 15 residues. The ends lost 5 bases at V and 5 bases at J; junction bases unmatched: 11. As DNA, the CDR3 is TGTGCCAGCAGCCCCCGTCGGACAGGAGATGAGACCCAGTACTTC. Encoded protein: CASSPRRTGDETQYF.

The V and J genes are TRBV5-4 and TRBJ2-1; TRBD2 agrees at 13 bases. The length of the CDR3 is 16 residues. The V gene's germline CDR1 is SGHNT and CDR2 YYREEE (reference sequence). After removal of 4 bases from V and 8 bases from J, the junction contained 9 bases not matched to a gene. CDR3 amino acids: CASSGRTSGSMDEQFF. Written as DNA, the CDR3 is TGTGCCAGCAGCGGCCGGACTAGCGGGAGTATGGATGAGCAGTTCTTC.

The chain has TRBV28 and TRBJ1-3; D gene unclear. The germline gives CDR1 MDHEN, CDR2 SYDVKM. The CDR3 sequence is 17 residues long. Trimming took 3 bases from V and 1 from J, leaving 16 bases between them. The CDR3 bases are TGTGCCAGCAGTTTGGTGGCGGTCTTGGGGTCTGGAAACACCATATATTTT. Translated, it gives CASSLVAVLGSGNTIYF. The full variable domain, completed using reference TRBV28 and TRBJ1-3, is DVKVTQSSRYLVKRTGEKVFLECVQDMDHENMFWYRQDPGLGLRLIYFSYDVKMKEKGDIPEGYSVSREKKERFSLILESASTNQTSMYLCASSLVAVLGSGNTIYFGEGSWLTVV.

This chain's CDR3 is CARSAAGAYYEQYF. CDR3 sequence (DNA): TGTGCCAGATCAGCGGCGGGGGCGTACTACGAGCAGTACTTC. The chain has TRBV6-5 and TRBJ2-7, with D possibly matching TRBD2 (7 bases). Germline V gene data show CDR1 as MNHEY and CDR2 as SVGAGI. V was trimmed by 9 bases and J by 3 bases, leaving 18 bases between them. The length of the CDR3 is 14 residues.

V and J are TRBV9 and TRBJ2-3; maybe TRBD1 (6 bases). The CDR3 contains 17 residues. V was clipped by 1 base and J by 4 bases, with 19 bases between them. The germline V gene encodes CDR1 SGDLS and CDR2 YYNGEE. DNA for the CDR3: TGTGCCAGCAGCGTAAAAAAAACAGGGAAGGGGGCAGATACGCAGTATTTT. It encodes CASSVKKTGKGADTQYF.

The chain has TRBV5-5 and TRBJ1-1; unclear D gene. Trimming took 4 bases from V and 1 from J, leaving 11 bases between them. Germline V CDR1 and CDR2: SGHKS, YYEKEE (reference sequence). The CDR3 consists of 14 residues. For the CDR3, the DNA is TGTGCCAGCAGCCAAGATACAGAGAACACTGAAGCTTTCTTT. Translation gives CASSQDTENTEAFF.

The V and J genes are TRBV19 and TRBJ1-5, with D unclear. Germline values: CDR1 LNHDA, CDR2 SQIVND (reference sequence). V lost 2 bases, J lost 0 bases, and 14 bases lay in between. The CDR3 is made up of 17 amino acids. The CDR3 region is CASSIIAGKYSNQPQHF. The DNA for the CDR3 is TGTGCCAGTAGTATAATTGCGGGAAAGTATAGCAATCAGCCCCAGCATTTT.

The J gene is TRBJ1-2, the V gene TRBV5-4; tentatively, D is TRBD1 (5 bases). This CDR3 comprises 14 residues. The germline CDR1 and CDR2 sequences are SGHNT and YYREEE (reference sequence). V was cut by 1 base and J by 6 bases, with 13 bases left in between. As DNA, the CDR3 is TGTGCCAGCAGCTTGATTGCTAGGGGCCATGGCTACACCTTC. Residues: CASSLIARGHGYTF.